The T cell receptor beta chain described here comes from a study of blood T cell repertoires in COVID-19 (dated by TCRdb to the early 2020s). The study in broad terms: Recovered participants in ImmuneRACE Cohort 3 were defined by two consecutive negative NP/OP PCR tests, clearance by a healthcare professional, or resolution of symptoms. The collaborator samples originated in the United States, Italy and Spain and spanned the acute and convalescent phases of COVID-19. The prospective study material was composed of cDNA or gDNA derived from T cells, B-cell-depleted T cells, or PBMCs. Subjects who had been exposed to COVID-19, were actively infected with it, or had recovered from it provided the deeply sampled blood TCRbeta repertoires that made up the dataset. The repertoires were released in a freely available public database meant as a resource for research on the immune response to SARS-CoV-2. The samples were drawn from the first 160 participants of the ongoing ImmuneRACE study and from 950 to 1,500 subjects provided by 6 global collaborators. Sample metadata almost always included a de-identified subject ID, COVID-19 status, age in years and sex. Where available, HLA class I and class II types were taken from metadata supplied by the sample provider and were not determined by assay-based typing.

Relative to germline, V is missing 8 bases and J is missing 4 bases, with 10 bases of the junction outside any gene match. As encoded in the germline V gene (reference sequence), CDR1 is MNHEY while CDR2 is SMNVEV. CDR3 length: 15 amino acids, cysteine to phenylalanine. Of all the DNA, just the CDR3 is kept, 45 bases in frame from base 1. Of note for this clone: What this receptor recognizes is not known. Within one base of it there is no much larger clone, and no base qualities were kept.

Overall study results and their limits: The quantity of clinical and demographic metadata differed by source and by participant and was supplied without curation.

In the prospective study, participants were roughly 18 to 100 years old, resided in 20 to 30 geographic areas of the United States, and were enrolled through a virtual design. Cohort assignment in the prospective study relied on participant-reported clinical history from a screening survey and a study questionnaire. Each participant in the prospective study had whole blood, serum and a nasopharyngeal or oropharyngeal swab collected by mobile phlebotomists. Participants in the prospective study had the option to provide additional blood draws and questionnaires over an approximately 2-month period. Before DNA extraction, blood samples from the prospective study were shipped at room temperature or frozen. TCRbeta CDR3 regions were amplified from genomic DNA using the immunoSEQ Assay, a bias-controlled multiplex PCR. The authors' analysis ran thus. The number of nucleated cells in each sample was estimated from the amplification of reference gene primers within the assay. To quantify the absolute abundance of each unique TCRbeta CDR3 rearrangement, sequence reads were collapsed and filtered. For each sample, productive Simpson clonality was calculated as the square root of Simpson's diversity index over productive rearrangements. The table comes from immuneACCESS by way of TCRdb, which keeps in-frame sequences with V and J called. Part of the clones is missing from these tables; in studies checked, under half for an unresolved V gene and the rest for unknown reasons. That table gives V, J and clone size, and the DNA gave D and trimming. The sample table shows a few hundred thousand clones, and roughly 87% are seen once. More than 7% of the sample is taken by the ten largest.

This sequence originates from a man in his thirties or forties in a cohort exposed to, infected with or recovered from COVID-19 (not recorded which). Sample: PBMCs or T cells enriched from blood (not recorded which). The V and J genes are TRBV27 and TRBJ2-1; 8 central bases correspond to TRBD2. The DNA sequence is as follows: TGTGCCAGCGCGGTGGACGGGAGGGGATACAATGAGCAGTTCTTC. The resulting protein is CASAVDGRGYNEQFF.